This note documents a single TCR beta chain sequence. What it binds is unknown. These data originate in a study of CD8 T cells in ankylosing spondylitis. The germline V gene has CDR1 LNHNV and CDR2 YYDKDF (reference sequence). With 6 bases removed from V and 1 base from J, the gap between germline ends came to 9 bases. CDR3 length: 14 residues. Study findings and constraints: A TCR beta motif of about 8 highly homologous variants seemed to mark ankylosing spondylitis blood. Earlier studies detected some motif variants in reactive arthritis synovial fluid and blood.

Quantitative 5'-RACE was performed with molecular barcodes, and it yielded the TCR beta libraries. TCRdb independently ran MiXCR on the 5' RACE reads; one entry per CDR3 protein. This table holds around 890,000 distinct CDR3 sequences, about 11% found once. The clonotype comes from a male donor with ankylosing spondylitis. Material for sequencing was blood, either unsorted or a sorted T cell fraction (not recorded which). The chain recombines TRBV15 with TRBJ2-2; D is unclear. Written as DNA, the CDR3 is TGTGCCACCAGGCTAGGCAGGAACACCGGGGAGCTGTTTTTT. Translating gives CATRLGRNTGELFF.